This TCR beta chain is drawn from a study of T cell changes during pregnancy in multiple sclerosis. The V and J ends lost 6 bases and 10 bases respectively, with 9 bases between them. In germline, CDR1 is LNHDA, CDR2 SQIVND (reference sequence). This CDR3 has 10 amino acids. Generated by immunoSEQ multiplex PCR, the TCRdb table keeps only in-frame clones and is missing some. The table shows approximately 13,000 clones, with around 88% occurring only once. This rearrangement joins TRBV19 to TRBJ1-2; a weak D match, TRBD1 (6 bases). The sequences come from CD8+ T cells from peripheral blood mononuclear cells, collected in the second trimester of pregnancy. The source is a female donor in good health, enrolled as a control in a pregnancy study. The CDR3 sequence is CASRQGDYTF. The CDR3, as DNA: TGTGCCAGTAGACAGGGAGACTACACCTTC.